The 17 T cell receptor beta chains in this list originate from one sample, sequenced in a study of cytomegalovirus exposure and HLA in healthy donors (TCRdb year 2017). The library was prepared using the immunoSEQ multiplex PCR assay. For the multiplex PCR, a mixture combining 60 forward primers for TCR Vbeta segments and 13 reverse primers for TCR Jbeta segments was used. TCRdb's version of the immuneACCESS table is confined to in-frame rearrangements and falls short of the full clone set. An unresolved V gene accounts for under half of the shortfall where checked; the remainder is of unknown origin. A total of around 120,000 clones appear in this sample, 75% to 85% of them only once. About 2.5% of the sample belongs to the ten largest clones. Specimen: PBMCs. These receptors originate from a middle-aged man in good health and CMV-seronegative.

The chain uses TRBV19 and TRBJ1-3; 7 nucleotides align to TRBD1. V gave up 5 bases and J gave up 4 bases; unmatched junction bases: 11. Germline assignment: CDR1 LNHDA and CDR2 SQIVND (reference sequence). The CDR3 is 16 residues long. CDR3 coding DNA: TGTGCCAGTAGTGCTTCGCCGACAGGGTTAGGAAACACCATATATTTT. Translated: CASSASPTGLGNTIYF.

This clone was found a few times. CDR3 protein: CAWSSDAGSSEKLFF. CDR3 nucleotide sequence: TGTGCCTGGAGTAGCGACGCAGGGTCCAGTGAAAAACTGTTTTTT. The chain combines TRBV30 with TRBJ1-4; tentatively, D is TRBD1 (5 bases). The CDR3 consists of 15 residues. With 2 bases removed from V and 7 bases from J, the gap between germline ends came to 17 bases. The germline V gene encodes CDR1 GTSNPN and CDR2 SVGIG (reference sequence).

This clone was seen a handful of times. This rearrangement joins TRBV6-5 to TRBJ2-6; 7 bases agree with TRBD1. V shed 2 bases, J shed 0 bases, and the junction held 1 base outside the gene matches. Germline CDR1 and CDR2: MNHEY and SVGAGI. The CDR3 sequence is 16 residues long. The CDR3 DNA reads TGTGCCAGCAGTTACGGGGACAGCTCTGGGGCCAACGTCCTGACTTTC. Its translation: CASSYGDSSGANVLTF.

This clone appeared a single time. Distinct nucleotide sequences in the sample also encode this CDR3. The CDR3 nucleotides are TGCGCCAGCAGCCCACAGGATTCTAATTCACCCCTCCACTTT. As protein: CASSPQDSNSPLHF. V and J are TRBV5-1 and TRBJ1-6, with a tentative D call TRBD1 (5 bases). Germline V gene sequence: CDR1 SGHRS, CDR2 YFSETQ. This CDR3 spans 14 amino acids. Deletions cut 4 bases from V and 6 bases from J, with 11 bases between.

The chain couples TRBV27 to TRBJ2-7, with 8 bases that match TRBD1. CDR1 and CDR2 (germline): MNHEY, SMNVEV (reference sequence). Unmatched junction bases numbered 4, after V lost 2 bases and J lost 1 base. CDR3 length equals 15 residues. The CDR3 loop is CASSLGRGLSYEQYF. CDR3 DNA: TGTGCCAGCAGTTTAGGCAGGGGGCTTTCCTACGAGCAGTACTTC.

Points on this clone: The germline gene is not matched at one end of the junction; a read error may be the cause. The chain is built from TRBV5-6 and TRBJ2-7; D perhaps matches TRBD1 (5 bases). CDR3 length: 16 amino acids. Germline V CDR1 and CDR2: SGHDT, YYEEEE. The chain's CDR3 is CASNLEKGVIFYEQYF. As DNA, the CDR3 is TGTGCCAGCAACTTGGAGAAAGGGGTCATCTTCTACGAGCAGTACTTC.

This chain connects TRBV6-5 to TRBJ1-2; D perhaps matches TRBD1 (6 bases). Germline V gene sequence: CDR1 MNHEY, CDR2 SVGAGI. Between the trimmed V and J ends, which lost 5 bases and 4 bases, there was a span of 11 bases. This CDR3 spans 13 amino acids. The CDR3: CASSPSGAYGYTF. CDR3 bases: TGTGCCAGCAGTCCCTCAGGGGCCTATGGCTACACCTTC.

CDR3 DNA: TGTGCCAGCAGTCTGGAGGGAGGCACTGAAGCTTTCTTT. This encodes CASSLEGGTEAFF. The rearrangement uses TRBV6-4 and TRBJ1-1; the D is unclear. Germline-derived CDR1 and CDR2 are MRHNA and SNTAGT. The CDR3 covers 13 residues. Deletions cut 5 bases from V and 4 bases from J, with 11 bases between.

The chain carries TRBV6-1 and TRBJ2-7; tentatively, D is TRBD2 (5 bases). Germline loops: CDR1 MNHNS, CDR2 SASEGT. The CDR3 totals 15 residues. Trimming cost V 1 base and J 10 bases, with 20 bases left between them. The CDR3 reads CASSEGPPSGTLQYF. The DNA of the CDR3 is TGTGCCAGCAGTGAAGGGCCCCCGTCGGGAACGTTACAGTACTTC.

The chain has TRBV9 and TRBJ1-3; no clear D gene. This CDR3 comprises 16 residues. Looked up from germline, CDR1 is SGDLS and CDR2 is YYNGEE. V was trimmed by 0 bases and J by 0 bases, leaving 10 bases between them. CDR3 nucleotide sequence: TGTGCCAGCAGCGTAGGAGGGCAAGACTCTGGAAACACCATATATTTT. Residues: CASSVGGQDSGNTIYF.

This sequence joins TRBV30 and TRBJ1-6; 7 bases line up with TRBD1. This CDR3 comprises 16 residues. V shed 2 bases and J 5 bases; nucleotides not matched to a gene: 9. Germline CDR1 is GTSNPN and CDR2 is SVGIG (reference sequence). This CDR3 is CAWSPTRDSHNSPLHF. CDR3 coding DNA: TGTGCCTGGAGTCCGACTCGGGACAGCCATAATTCACCCCTCCACTTT.

The chain employs TRBV2 and TRBJ1-5; no clear D. CDR3 size: 13 residues. With 8 bases removed from V and 4 bases from J, the gap between germline ends came to 12 bases. Germline V gene lookup returns CDR1 SNHLY and CDR2 FYNNEI. The CDR3 DNA sequence: TGTGCCAGCGGCCAGGAGGGTAATCAGCCCCAGCATTTT. The encoded protein is CASGQEGNQPQHF.

This chain joins TRBV6-6 and TRBJ1-2; D is uncertain. The germline V gene encodes CDR1 MNHNY and CDR2 SVGAGI (reference sequence). Trimming shortened V by 6 bases and J by 4 bases, and 15 bases separated the two germline ends. The CDR3 runs to 14 residues. The CDR3 here is CASSPDSAAYGYTF. The DNA for the CDR3 is TGTGCCAGCAGCCCGGACTCAGCGGCCTATGGCTACACCTTC.

The chain combines TRBV6-1 with TRBJ2-5; 14 bases align to TRBD2. The germline CDR1 and CDR2 sequences are MNHNS and SASEGT. This CDR3 is built from 15 residues. V shed 4 bases and J 2 bases; nucleotides not matched to a gene: 0. The DNA of the CDR3 is TGTGCCAGCAGTGGACTAGCGGGGGGGCAAGAGACCCAGTACTTC. This translates into CASSGLAGGQETQYF.

As concerns this clone: The junction differs from germline at one of its ends, possibly a read error. The CDR3 spells CASSPGFGEHEQFF. The CDR3 nucleotides are TGCGCCAGTAGCCCGGGATTCGGGGAACATGAGCAGTTCTTC. The chain recombines TRBV4-3 with TRBJ2-1; a weak D match, TRBD2 (5 bases). CDR3 size: 14 residues. Germline CDR1 LGHNA, CDR2 YSLEER.

The genes are TRBV5-1 and TRBJ2-3, with D unclear. CDR1 is SGHRS and CDR2 is YFSETQ in the germline V gene. The CDR3 loop spans 14 amino acids. Trimming took off 0 bases at V and 3 bases at J, with 8 bases between the two ends. The CDR3 DNA reads TGCGCCAGCAGCTTGGGACTGTGGACAGATACGCAGTATTTT. It specifies CASSLGLWTDTQYF.

The chain uses TRBV13 and TRBJ1-6, with D unclear. The CDR3 consists of 13 residues. V lost 3 bases and J 10 bases, leaving 10 bases between the germline ends. Germline V gives CDR1 PRHDT, CDR2 FYEKMQ (reference sequence). CDR3 loop: CASSFYGESPLHF. The CDR3 region has the DNA TGTGCCAGCAGCTTCTACGGGGAATCACCCCTCCACTTT. The whole variable domain, remainder taken from reference TRBV13 and TRBJ1-6, is AAGVIQSPRHLIKEKRETATLKCYPIPRHDTVYWYQQGPGQDPQFLISFYEKMQSDKGSIPDRFSAQQFSDYHSELNMSSLELGDSALYFCASSFYGESPLHFGNGTRLTVT.